Here is one T cell receptor beta chain with its context. Its antigen is not known. This sample is drawn from a study of OX40 agonist ivuxolimab in advanced cancers. Study overall: Participants, 65% to 85% male, averaged approximately 56 years of age, ranging from roughly 23 to 80. Allowance was made for prior anti-PD-1, anti-PD-L1 or anti-CTLA-4 therapy, and about 44% had some.

Germline V gene sequence: CDR1 MNHNS, CDR2 SASEGT. The V gene lost 2 bases and the J gene lost 4 bases, with 2 bases spanning the gap. The CDR3 runs to 11 residues. The table came from immunoSEQ multiplex PCR; TCRdb's copy has only in-frame clones and leaves some out. The sample includes around 78,000 clones, around 86% seen only once; the top ten take roughly 0.25%. Whole-study results and caveats: At 0.1 to 3.0 mg/kg, CD4+ and CD8+ blood T cells expanded clonally by week 6.

V gene TRBV6-1 combines with J gene TRBJ1-2; unclear D gene. Source: CD4+ or CD8+ T cells sorted from blood, taken in a trial of the OX40 agonist ivuxolimab. The source is an adult with an advanced solid tumor such as melanoma, head and neck, liver or kidney cancer. The CDR3 DNA reads as TGTGCCAGCAGTGAAACCTATGGCTACACCTTC. Translated, it gives CASSETYGYTF.